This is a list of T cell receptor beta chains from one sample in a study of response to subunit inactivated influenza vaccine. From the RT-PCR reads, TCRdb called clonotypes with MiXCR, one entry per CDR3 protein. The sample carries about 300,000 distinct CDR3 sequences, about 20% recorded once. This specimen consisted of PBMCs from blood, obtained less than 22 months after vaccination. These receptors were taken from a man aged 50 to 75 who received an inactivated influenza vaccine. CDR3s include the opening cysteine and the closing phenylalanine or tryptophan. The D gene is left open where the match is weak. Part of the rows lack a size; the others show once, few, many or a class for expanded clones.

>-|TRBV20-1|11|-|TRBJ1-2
TGCAGTGCCGTGGACGCCGGTGGCTACACCTTC
CSAVDAGGYTF
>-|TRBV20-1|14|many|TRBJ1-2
TGCAGTGCCGGGGGAGGGGCGGAAAACTATGGCTACACCTTC
CSAGGGAENYGYTF
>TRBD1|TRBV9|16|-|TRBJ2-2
TGTGCCAGCAGCGTAGTGGGGACAGGGTTATCCGGGGAGCTGTTTTTT
CASSVVGTGLSGELFF
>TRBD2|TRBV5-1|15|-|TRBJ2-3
TGCGCCAGCAGCGTCCCTAGCGGGGCAGCAGATACGCAGTATTTT
CASSVPSGAADTQYF
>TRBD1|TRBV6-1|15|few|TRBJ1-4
TGTGCCAGCAGCCTCCCGGGACAGGGGAATGAAAAACTGTTTTTT
CASSLPGQGNEKLFF
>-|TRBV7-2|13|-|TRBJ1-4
TGTGCCAGCAGCATGACAGTTTTTGAAAAACTGTTTTTT
CASSMTVFEKLFF
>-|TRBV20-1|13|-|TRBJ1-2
TGCAGTGCTGCGGCACAGGTGGGGGGTGGCTACACCTTC
CSAAAQVGGGYTF
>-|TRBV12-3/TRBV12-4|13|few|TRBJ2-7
TGTGCCAGCAGTTTAGAAAGTACCTACGAGCAGTACTTC
CASSLESTYEQYF
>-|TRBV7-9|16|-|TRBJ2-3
TGTGCCAGCAGCTTTGGTGTCGGGGCGAGCACAGATACGCAGTATTTT
CASSFGVGASTDTQYF
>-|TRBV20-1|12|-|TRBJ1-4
TGCAGTGCTAGAGATATGGGTGAAAAACTGTTTTTT
CSARDMGEKLFF
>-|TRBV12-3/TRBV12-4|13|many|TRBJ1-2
TGTGCCAGCGATAAAGGAGGCAACTATGGCTACACCTTC
CASDKGGNYGYTF
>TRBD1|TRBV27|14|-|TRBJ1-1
TGTGCCAGCAGTCCTGGGACAGGGTTCACTGAAGCTTTCTTT
CASSPGTGFTEAFF
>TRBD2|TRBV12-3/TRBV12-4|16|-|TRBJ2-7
TGTGCCAGCAGTTTAGCTGGGACTAGCGGGCTCGACGAGCAGTACTTC
CASSLAGTSGLDEQYF
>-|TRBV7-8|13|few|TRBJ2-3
TGTGCCAGCAGCCCGGGGACGCTGGATACGCAGTATTTT
CASSPGTLDTQYF
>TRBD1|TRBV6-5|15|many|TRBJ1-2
TGTGCCAGCAGTTACTCCGGGACAGGGGTTCAAGGCTACACCTTC
CASSYSGTGVQGYTF
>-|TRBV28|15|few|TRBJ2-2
TGTGCCAGCAGTTTCATGGACAGAAACACCGGGGAGCTGTTTTTT
CASSFMDRNTGELFF
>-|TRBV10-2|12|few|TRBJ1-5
TGCGCCAGCAGTGACCATTCCCAGCCCCAGCATTTT
CASSDHSQPQHF
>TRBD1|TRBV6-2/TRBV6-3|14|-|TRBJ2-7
TGTGCCAGCAGTAAAGGACAGGGGGCCTACGAGCAGTACTTC
CASSKGQGAYEQYF
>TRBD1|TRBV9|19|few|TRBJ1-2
TGTGCCAGCAGCGTAGTTTTAAGGGGGCGCACAGGGTATGTGGAAGGCTACACCTTC
CASSVVLRGRTGYVEGYTF
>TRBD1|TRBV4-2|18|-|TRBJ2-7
TGTGCCAGCAGCCAAGAAGGGACCCGCGGGACAGGGAACTACGAGCAGTACTTC
CASSQEGTRGTGNYEQYF
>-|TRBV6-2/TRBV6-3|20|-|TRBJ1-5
TGTGCCAGCAGTTACTTTCCCCAACTCTACAGGGTATCGGGCAATCAGCCCCAGCATTTT
CASSYFPQLYRVSGNQPQHF
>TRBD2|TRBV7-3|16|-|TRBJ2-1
TGTGCCAGCAGCCCCAGGACTAGCGGGATCTACAATGAGCAGTTCTTC
CASSPRTSGIYNEQFF
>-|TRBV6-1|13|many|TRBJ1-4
TGTGCTACCGGGGGATGGACTAATGAAAAACTGTTTTTT
CATGGWTNEKLFF
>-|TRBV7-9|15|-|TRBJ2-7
TGTGCCAGCAGCTTAGGGGCAGGGGACTTCTACGAGCAGTACTTC
CASSLGAGDFYEQYF
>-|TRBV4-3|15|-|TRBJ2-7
TGCGCCAGCAGCCAAGAAGATTTTTCCTCCTACGAGCAGTACTTC
CASSQEDFSSYEQYF
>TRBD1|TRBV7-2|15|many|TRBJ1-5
TGTGCCAGCAGCTGGAGACAGGGAGGAAATCAGCCCCAGCATTTT
CASSWRQGGNQPQHF
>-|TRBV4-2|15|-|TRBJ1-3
TGTGCCAGCAGCCAAGAGCTACGCGCTGGAAACACCATATATTTT
CASSQELRAGNTIYF
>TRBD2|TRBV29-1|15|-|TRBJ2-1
TGCAGCGTTGTCCCCCAGCGGGGGGCCTACAATGAGCAGTTCTTC
CSVVPQRGAYNEQFF
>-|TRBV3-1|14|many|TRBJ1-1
TGTGCCAGCAGCCAAGTGGGACGGGCTTCCGAAGCTTTCTTT
CASSQVGRASEAFF
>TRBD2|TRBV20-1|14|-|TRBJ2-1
TGCAGTGCTAGAGATCCGTCTACCGGCGGGAGCCAGTTCTTC
CSARDPSTGGSQFF
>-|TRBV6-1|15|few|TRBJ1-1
TGTGCCAGCACCACTACGCCCGGAGTCGGCACTGAAGCTTTCTTT
CASTTTPGVGTEAFF
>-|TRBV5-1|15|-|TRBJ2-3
TGCGCCAGCAGCTTGGCCCTAGAGATCACAGATACGCAGTATTTT
CASSLALEITDTQYF
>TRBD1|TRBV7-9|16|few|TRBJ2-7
TGTGCCAGCAGCTCGGGGACAGAATTTAACTCCTACGAGCAGTACTTC
CASSSGTEFNSYEQYF
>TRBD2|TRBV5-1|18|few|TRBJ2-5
TGCGCCAGCAGCAGAACTTCCGGGACTAGCGGGGTTGGAGAGACCCAGTACTTC
CASSRTSGTSGVGETQYF
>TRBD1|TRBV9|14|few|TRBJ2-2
TGTGCCAGCAGCGCCCCGACAGGGAACGGGGAGCTGTTTTTT
CASSAPTGNGELFF
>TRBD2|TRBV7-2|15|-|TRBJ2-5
TGTGCCAGCAGCTTAGGAGGGACTATCAAAGAGACCCAGTACTTC
CASSLGGTIKETQYF
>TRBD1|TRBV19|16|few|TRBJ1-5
TGTGCCAGTAGGCGTCCGGGACAGGGATACCCTCAGCCCCAGCATTTT
CASRRPGQGYPQPQHF
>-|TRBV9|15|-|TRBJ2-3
TGTGCCAGCAGCGTAGCTGGCGGAAGCACAGATACGCAGTATTTT
CASSVAGGSTDTQYF
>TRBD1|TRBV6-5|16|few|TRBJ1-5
TGTGCCAGCAGTAACTCTCCGGACAGGGGGCTACAGCCCCAGCATTTT
CASSNSPDRGLQPQHF
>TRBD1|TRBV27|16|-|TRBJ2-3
TGTGCCAGCAGACTAACTCGGACAGGGGAGGCAGATACGCAGTATTTT
CASRLTRTGEADTQYF
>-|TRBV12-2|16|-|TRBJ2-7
TGTGCAAGTCGCTTTAAACCGGGACGGGCCATTTACGAGCAGTACTTC
CASRFKPGRAIYEQYF
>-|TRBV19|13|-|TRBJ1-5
TGTGCCAGTAGTATCTCCCGCAATCAGCCCCAGCATTTT
CASSISRNQPQHF
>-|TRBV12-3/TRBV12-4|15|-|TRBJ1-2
TGTGCCAGCAGATTTACCCCCGGACCTGCGGGGGGCTACACCTTC
CASRFTPGPAGGYTF
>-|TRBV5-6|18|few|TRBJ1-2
TGTGCCAGCAGCTTGGTCCCCGTATTCGACCCCACTAACTATGGCTACACCTTC
CASSLVPVFDPTNYGYTF
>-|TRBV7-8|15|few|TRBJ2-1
TGTGCCAGCCTTAGGGGCGTTAGCTCCTACAATGAGCAGTTCTTC
CASLRGVSSYNEQFF
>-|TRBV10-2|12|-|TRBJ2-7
TGCGCCAGCAAGGGACGGGCCTACGAGCAGTACTTC
CASKGRAYEQYF
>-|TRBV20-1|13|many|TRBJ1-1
TGCAGTGCTAGGACCCCCATGAACACTGAAGCTTTCTTT
CSARTPMNTEAFF
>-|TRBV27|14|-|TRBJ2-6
TGTGCCAGCAGAGTGGCTCCTGGGGCCAACGTCCTGACTTTC
CASRVAPGANVLTF
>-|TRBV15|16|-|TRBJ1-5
TGTGCCACCAGCAGAGGAACAGGGTTTGGCAATCAGCCCCAGCATTTT
CATSRGTGFGNQPQHF
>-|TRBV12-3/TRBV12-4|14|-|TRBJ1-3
TGTGCCAGCAGGCGGCGGCTCTCTGGAAACACCATATATTTT
CASRRRLSGNTIYF
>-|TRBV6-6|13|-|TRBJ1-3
TGTGCCAGCAGTTACGAGCAGAGAAACACCATATATTTT
CASSYEQRNTIYF
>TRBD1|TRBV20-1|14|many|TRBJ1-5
TGCAGTGCTACCTGGGACAGCCGGAATCAGCCCCAGCATTTT
CSATWDSRNQPQHF